The 17 T cell receptor beta chains below come from one sample, sequenced in a study of T cell responses to AZD1222 COVID-19 vaccine. Clones were sequenced by immunoSEQ multiplex PCR, and TCRdb holds only the in-frame ones, with some missing. The sample carries more than 110,000 clones, about 92% recorded once. Source: peripheral blood, taken on day 0 of AZD1222 vaccination. These receptors came from an adult in good health.

The rearrangement joins TRBV7-8 to TRBJ2-2, with 7 bases fitting TRBD1. CDR3 length: 15 amino acids. Germline V lookup: CDR1 SGHVS, CDR2 FQNEAQ. Unmatched junction bases numbered 4, after V lost 6 bases and J lost 0 bases. CDR3 protein: CASRGGQTNTGELFF. The DNA of the CDR3 is TGTGCCAGCAGAGGGGGACAGACGAACACCGGGGAGCTGTTTTTT.

CDR3 bases: TGCGCCAGCCGATATAGCGGGGGGGTCAATGAGCAGTTCTTC. Translation: CASRYSGGVNEQFF. The chain carries TRBV5-1 and TRBJ2-1; 11 positions match TRBD2. In germline, CDR1 is SGHRS, CDR2 YFSETQ. Unmatched junction bases numbered 6, after V lost 7 bases and J lost 6 bases. The length of the CDR3 is 14 residues. Using reference TRBV5-1 and TRBJ2-1 for the parts outside the CDR3, the full variable domain is KAGVTQTPRYLIKTRGQQVTLSCSPISGHRSVSWYQQTPGQGLQFLFEYFSETQRNKGNFPGRFSGRQFSNSRSEMNVSTLELGDSALYLCASRYSGGVNEQFFGPGTRLTVL.

The chain carries TRBV5-4 and TRBJ2-7, with D perhaps TRBD1 (7 bases). CDR3 length: 14 amino acids. V was shortened by 4 bases and J by 2 bases, with 13 bases between the two germline ends. Germline CDR1 is SGHNT and CDR2 is YYREEE (reference sequence). As DNA, the CDR3 is TGTGCCAGCAGCCGCCAGGGGGGTACCTACGAGCAGTACTTC. Its translation is CASSRQGGTYEQYF.

The chain combines TRBV11-2 with TRBJ2-1; D ambiguous. Germline V CDR1 and CDR2: SGHAT, FQNNGV. The CDR3 length is 12 residues. V lost 5 bases, J lost 6 bases, and 8 bases lay in between. The DNA of the CDR3 is TGTGCCAGCAGCCTCCTCGGCAATGAGCAGTTCTTC. It translates to CASSLLGNEQFF.

The chain employs TRBV6-5 and TRBJ2-7; 9 bases map to TRBD1. Germline loops: CDR1 MNHEY, CDR2 SVGAGI. With 4 bases clipped from V and 6 bases from J, the junction kept 7 bases outside the gene matches. This CDR3 comprises 14 residues. The CDR3 nucleotides are TGTGCCAGCAGTTGGGACAGGGCAGCTGGCGAGCAGTACTTC. Its protein is CASSWDRAAGEQYF.

The J gene is TRBJ2-1, the V gene TRBV7-2, with a weak D call TRBD1 (5 bases). CDR3 length equals 16 residues. In germline, CDR1 is SGHTA, CDR2 FQGNSA. Trimming shortened V by 2 bases and J by 8 bases, and 19 bases separated the two germline ends. The CDR3 coding sequence is TGTGCCAGCAGCTTATGGGCCGGACAAGCCAATTATGAGCAGTTCTTC. Its protein is CASSLWAGQANYEQFF.

J is TRBJ2-3 and V is TRBV6-5; maybe TRBD2 (7 bases). V was clipped by 2 bases and J by 2 bases, with 11 bases between them. This CDR3 region has 15 residues. Germline assignment: CDR1 MNHEY and CDR2 SVGAGI. CDR3 protein: CASSYGGGPTDTQYF. The CDR3 DNA follows: TGTGCCAGCAGTTACGGCGGGGGCCCCACAGATACGCAGTATTTT.

This rearrangement joins TRBV5-1 to TRBJ1-1; D is possibly TRBD1 (5 bases). CDR1 and CDR2 (germline): SGHRS, YFSETQ. This CDR3 region has 14 residues. V lost 1 base, J lost 4 bases, and 11 bases lay in between. CDR3 bases: TGCGCCAGCAGCTTGAGAGGGGCTGGCACTGAAGCTTTCTTT. Encoded protein: CASSLRGAGTEAFF.

The V gene is TRBV7-2, the J gene TRBJ1-4, with D possibly being TRBD1 (6 bases). This CDR3 contains 14 residues. V gave up 6 bases and J gave up 5 bases, with 13 bases separating them. Germline loops: CDR1 SGHTA, CDR2 FQGNSA. As DNA, the CDR3 is TGTGCCAGCAGTCGACAGGCGGGAAATGAAAAACTGTTTTTT. Translation: CASSRQAGNEKLFF.

J is TRBJ2-1 and V is TRBV28, with 9 bases matching TRBD1. Germline V gene data show CDR1 as MDHEN and CDR2 as SYDVKM. The CDR3 sequence is 17 residues long. J lost 7 bases, V lost 5 bases, and 15 bases had no gene match. CDR3 DNA: TGTGCCAGCAGTGCCGGCCCCGGGACAGGGAACGGTAATGAGCAGTTCTTC. As protein: CASSAGPGTGNGNEQFF.

This clone was detected only once. This chain joins TRBV7-2 and TRBJ2-1; possible D gene TRBD1, 6 bases. CDR3 length: 15 amino acids. CDR1 SGHTA and CDR2 FQGNSA come from the germline V gene. Between the trimmed V and J ends, which lost 1 base and 3 bases, there was a span of 10 bases. The CDR3 DNA reads TGTGCCAGCAGCTTAGAGTGGGGGCTCTACAATGAGCAGTTCTTC. Translation: CASSLEWGLYNEQFF. The whole variable domain, remainder taken from reference TRBV7-2 and TRBJ2-1, is GAGVSQSPSNKVTEKGKDVELRCDPISGHTALYWYRQSLGQGLEFLIYFQGNSAPDKSGLPSDRFSAERTGGSVSTLTIQRTQQEDSAVYLCASSLEWGLYNEQFFGPGTRLTVL.

This chain links TRBV5-5 with TRBJ2-2, with a possible D match to TRBD1 (6 bases). This CDR3 comprises 15 residues. Trimming took 1 base from V and 5 from J, leaving 12 bases between them. Germline CDR1 is SGHKS and CDR2 is YYEKEE (reference sequence). DNA of the CDR3: TGTGCCAGCAGCTTGAGTCAGGGGTCAACCGGGGAGCTGTTTTTT. Amino acid sequence: CASSLSQGSTGELFF. Full variable domain (outside the CDR3, taken from reference TRBV5-5 and TRBJ2-2): DAGVTQSPTHLIKTRGQQVTLRCSPISGHKSVSWYQQVLGQGPQFIFQYYEKEERGRGNFPDRFSARQFPNYSSELNVNALLLGDSALYLCASSLSQGSTGELFFGEGSRLTVL.

This rearrangement joins TRBV6-5 to TRBJ1-1; TRBD1 is a possible D gene (6 bases). Trimming removed 5 bases at V and 5 bases at J, with 18 bases between. Germline CDR1 and CDR2: MNHEY and SVGAGI. There are 15 residues in the CDR3. The CDR3 region has the DNA TGTGCCAGCAGTCGAGTACAGGGAGAGGGTACTGAAGCTTTCTTT. Its translation is CASSRVQGEGTEAFF.

The J gene is TRBJ2-2, the V gene TRBV11-2; 8 positions match TRBD2. Germline CDR1 is SGHAT and CDR2 is FQNNGV. With 5 bases clipped from V and 5 bases from J, the junction kept 7 bases outside the gene matches. This CDR3 spans 15 amino acids. The CDR3 DNA reads TGTGCCAGCAGCGGGCGAGCGGGGGATACCGGGGAGCTGTTTTTT. Translated: CASSGRAGDTGELFF.

The DNA for the CDR3 is TGTGCCAGCAGCTTAGTTCATATGGGGGGCACAGATACGCAGTATTTT. Its translation is CASSLVHMGGTDTQYF. V gene TRBV11-3 combines with J gene TRBJ2-3, with D perhaps given as TRBD1 or TRBD2 (5 bases each). Germline lookup yields CDR1 SGHNT and CDR2 YENEEA. The V gene lost 1 base and the J gene lost 1 base, with 12 bases spanning the gap. The CDR3 has 16 residues.

The CDR3 is CASSIRHLNTEAFF. The CDR3 bases are TGTGCCAGTAGTATAAGGCACTTGAACACTGAAGCTTTCTTT. The chain combines TRBV19 with TRBJ1-1; D is undetermined. The germline V and J ends were trimmed by 2 bases and 0 bases, with 7 bases remaining between them. CDR1 LNHDA and CDR2 SQIVND come from the germline V gene (reference sequence). The CDR3 has 14 residues.

The rearrangement joins TRBV15 to TRBJ2-5; 8 positions match TRBD2. The CDR3 length is 16 residues. The trim removed 2 bases at V and 3 bases at J, leaving 8 bases unmatched. Per germline, CDR1 LNHNV and CDR2 YYDKDF (reference sequence). The CDR3 region is CATSRKGLEREETQYF. The CDR3 DNA reads TGTGCCACCAGCAGAAAGGGACTAGAGAGGGAAGAGACCCAGTACTTC. Drawing the rest from reference TRBV15 and TRBJ2-5, the complete variable domain is DAMVIQNPRYQVTQFGKPVTLSCSQTLNHNVMYWYQQKSSQAPKLLFHYYDKDFNNEADTPDNFQSRRPNTSFCFLDIRSPGLGDTAMYLCATSRKGLEREETQYFGPGTRLLVL.